This TCR beta chain comes out of a study of T cells after yellow fever vaccination. Study-level results: Booster samples showed a return of most primary-vaccination clones (roughly 96% CD4, 70% to 90% CD8).

In TCRdb, the 5' RACE reads were re-called with MiXCR into one record per CDR3 protein. The table has about 260,000 distinct CDR3 sequences, under 15% seen once; the top ten hold around 0.49%. Trimming took off 2 bases at V and 5 bases at J, with 6 bases between the two ends. Germline loops: CDR1 MNHNY, CDR2 SVGAGI (reference sequence). The CDR3 runs 12 residues. This clonotype has more than one count but fewer than ten. Antigen: not known. This TCR was sampled from a man aged 25-45 years who received the YFV17D yellow fever vaccine. The chain uses TRBV6-6 and TRBJ2-5; the D is unclear. The sample in question was CD4+ T cells sorted from PBMCs, obtained 45 days after the yellow fever booster vaccination. The DNA for the CDR3 is TGTGCCAGCAGTTACGCATGGGAGACCCAGTACTTC. Protein product: CASSYAWETQYF.